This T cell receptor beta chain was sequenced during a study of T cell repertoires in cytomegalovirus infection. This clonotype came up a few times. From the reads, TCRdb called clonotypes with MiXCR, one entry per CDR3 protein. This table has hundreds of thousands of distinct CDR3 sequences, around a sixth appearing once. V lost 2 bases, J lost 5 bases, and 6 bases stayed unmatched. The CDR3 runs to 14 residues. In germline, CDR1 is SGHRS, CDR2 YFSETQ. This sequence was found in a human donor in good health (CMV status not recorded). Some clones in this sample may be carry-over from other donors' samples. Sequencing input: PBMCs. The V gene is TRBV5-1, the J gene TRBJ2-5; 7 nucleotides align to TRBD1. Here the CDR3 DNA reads TGCGCCAGCAGCTTAGGGACAGCCCTGGAGACCCAGTACTTC. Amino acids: CASSLGTALETQYF.